This T cell receptor beta chain was retrieved from a study of T cell responses to AZD1222 COVID-19 vaccine. Study overall: Recipients boosted at about 4 weeks or about 12 weeks are pooled.

Study findings and constraints: Most donors were white British, females outnumbered males, and clonal diversity was possibly underestimated.

Concerning this clone itself: Its antigen is undetermined.

This CDR3 spans 15 amino acids. The V and J ends lost 0 bases and 2 bases respectively, with 10 bases between them. Germline lookup yields CDR1 SGHTA and CDR2 FQGTGA. The method was immunoSEQ multiplex PCR; TCRdb's version includes in-frame clones alone and lacks a portion of them. The sample has 75,000 to 100,000 clones, 90% seen once. This rearrangement joins TRBV7-3 to TRBJ2-5, with D possibly being TRBD1 (7 bases). This clonotype originated in an adult in good health. The source was peripheral blood, collected on day 0 of AZD1222 vaccination. CDR3 bases: TGTGCCAGCAGCTTAACGGGGGGACAGCAAGAGACCCAGTACTTC. This codes for CASSLTGGQQETQYF.